A selection of T cell receptor beta chains follows, all from one sample in a study of tumor-infiltrating lymphocytes in oesophageal squamous cell carcinoma. A single record per CDR3 protein comes from TCRdb applying MiXCR to the PCR reads. The sample consists of under 15,000 distinct CDR3 sequences, 50% to 60% of them appearing once. The specimen sequenced was esophageal tumor tissue. Source of these receptors: a female donor with esophageal squamous cell carcinoma. Each CDR3 is given with its conserved first and last residue. Each record gives: J gene, clone size, D gene, CDR3 length, V gene, CDR3 DNA, CDR3 protein. A D gene is named only where the DNA matches it firmly. The listing skips clone size in some rows; elsewhere it reads once, few, many or a size class.

>TRBJ2-1|once|-|14|TRBV10-3
TGTGCCATCAGTGACACTAACGGAGACAATGAGCAGTTCTTC
CAISDTNGDNEQFF
>TRBJ2-5|-|-|15|TRBV28
TGTGCCAGCGCTACATACGGGACGGAATACAATGAGCAGTACTTC
CASATYGTEYNEQYF
>TRBJ2-2|-|TRBD2|18|TRBV6-6
TGTGCCAGCAGTTACTCCCCGGGGGGGCCGAAGAGCACCGGGGAGCTGTTTTTT
CASSYSPGGPKSTGELFF
>TRBJ2-7|-|-|10|TRBV6-6
TGTGCCAGCAGGGGGCGCGAGCAGTACTTC
CASRGREQYF
>TRBJ2-7|-|-|14|TRBV6-8
TGTGCCAGCAGTTACTCTAGCGCTACCTACGAGCAGTACTTC
CASSYSSATYEQYF
>TRBJ2-7|-|TRBD2|15|TRBV7-6
TGTGCCAGCAGTCGTCTTAGCGGGGAGTCCCACGAGCAGTACTTC
CASSRLSGESHEQYF
>TRBJ1-5|few|-|14|TRBV4-3
TGCGCCAGCAGCCCCGCCAGGGGAAATCAGCCCCAGCATTTT
CASSPARGNQPQHF
>TRBJ2-3|-|TRBD1|15|TRBV7-3
TGTGCCAGCAGCATGGGACAGGGAAAACCAGATACGCAGTATTTT
CASSMGQGKPDTQYF
>TRBJ1-2|few|-|15|TRBV7-8
TGTGCCAGCAGCTTAGTGCCCGGTTCTAACTATGGCTACACCTTC
CASSLVPGSNYGYTF
>TRBJ2-7|few|-|12|TRBV7-6
TGTGCCAGCAGCTTTAAAGCCTACGAGCAGTACTTC
CASSFKAYEQYF
>TRBJ2-7|few|TRBD2|15|TRBV7-6
TGTGCCAGCAGCGCTCGGGCGGGAGGCCTTACGGAGCAGTACTTC
CASSARAGGLTEQYF
>TRBJ1-4|-|-|15|TRBV12-3/TRBV12-4
TGTGCCAGCAGCATAAACGGGAGATTTAATGAAAAACTGTTTTTT
CASSINGRFNEKLFF
>TRBJ2-2|many|-|13|TRBV2
TGTGCCAGCAGTGAAGGGAGGAGGGGGGAGCTGTTTTTT
CASSEGRRGELFF
>TRBJ2-3|many|TRBD1|16|TRBV5-1
TGCGCCAGCAGCTTGGCCGGGACAGGGAGTTCCGATACGCAGTATTTT
CASSLAGTGSSDTQYF
>TRBJ2-7|-|-|15|TRBV7-6
TGTGCCAGCAGCTTTGACGGGGGCTCCTACAATGAGCAGTACTTC
CASSFDGGSYNEQYF
>TRBJ2-5|few|TRBD2|17|TRBV7-2
TGTGCCAGCAGCGTAGCTACTAGCGGGGGGGCCAGGGAGACCCAGTACTTC
CASSVATSGGARETQYF
>TRBJ2-1|-|-|14|TRBV7-2
TGTGCCAGCAGCTTACATACCGGGACAAATGAGCAGTTCTTC
CASSLHTGTNEQFF
>TRBJ2-3|-|-|12|TRBV6-1
TGTGCCAGCAGTAACGACCTAGATACGCAGTATTTT
CASSNDLDTQYF
>TRBJ2-7|-|TRBD2|15|TRBV7-2
TGTGCCAGCAGCTTAAACCCTAGCGGGAGTTACGAGCAGTACTTC
CASSLNPSGSYEQYF
>TRBJ2-1|few|TRBD2|15|TRBV7-2
TGTGCCAGCAGCTTAGAGGGAGGGGTCTACAATGAGCAGTTCTTC
CASSLEGGVYNEQFF
>TRBJ2-3|-|-|13|TRBV7-2
TGTGCCAGCAGCTCCCCGGGGGTAGATACGCAGTATTTT
CASSSPGVDTQYF
>TRBJ2-5|-|-|15|TRBV7-2
TGTGCCAGCAGCTTAGCGGGAGCGGGCGGCGAGACCCAGTACTTC
CASSLAGAGGETQYF
>TRBJ1-5|many|TRBD1|14|TRBV7-9
TGTGCCAGCAGCTTCCAGGGGGGACTTGAGCCCCAGCATTTT
CASSFQGGLEPQHF
>TRBJ2-6|few|-|10|TRBV12-3/TRBV12-4
TGTGCCAGCAGTTTTGACGTCCTGACTTTC
CASSFDVLTF
>TRBJ1-2|-|-|13|TRBV7-2
TGTGCCAGCAGCTTAACGAGGGGTAGTGGCTACACCTTC
CASSLTRGSGYTF
>TRBJ2-6|-|-|16|TRBV12-3/TRBV12-4
TGTGCCAGCAGTCGGGACACGCACTCTGGGGCCAACGTCCTGACTTTC
CASSRDTHSGANVLTF
>TRBJ2-3|medium-sized|-|18|TRBV11-2
TGTGCCAGCAGCTTAGATCGAATCCAAAGAGGGTGGACAGATACGCAGTATTTT
CASSLDRIQRGWTDTQYF
>TRBJ1-1|many|TRBD1|14|TRBV2
TGTGCCAGCAGCACCCGACAGGGAAGCACTGAAGCTTTCTTT
CASSTRQGSTEAFF
>TRBJ1-5|-|-|16|TRBV5-1
TGCGCCAGCAGCTTGGATGGGGGGCCCTCGAATCAGCCCCAGCATTTT
CASSLDGGPSNQPQHF
>TRBJ1-1|-|-|14|TRBV11-1
TGTGCCAGCAGCTTAGCCGAATTCAACACTGAAGCTTTCTTT
CASSLAEFNTEAFF
>TRBJ2-3|-|-|14|TRBV7-6
TGTGCCAGCAGCCGTTCAATCGTTTCCTACGAGCAGTATTTT
CASSRSIVSYEQYF
>TRBJ1-5|-|-|15|TRBV5-6
TGTGCCAGCAGCTTAGGGGGGCATAGCAATCAGCCCCAGCATTTT
CASSLGGHSNQPQHF
>TRBJ1-5|-|TRBD1|14|TRBV7-8
TGTGCCAGCAGCTGGCCAGGGGGTGGTCAGCCCCAGCATTTT
CASSWPGGGQPQHF
>TRBJ2-1|once|-|17|TRBV7-8
TGTGCCAGCAGCTTACGACGCGCGGCCCAGGGCGATTCACCCCTCCACTTC
CASSLRRAAQGDSPLHF
>TRBJ2-3|-|-|14|TRBV11-2
TGTGCCAGCAGCTTAGCGCAAGTGGGAGATACGCAGTATTTT
CASSLAQVGDTQYF
>TRBJ2-3|-|-|16|TRBV7-9
TGTGCCAGCAGCTTAGGAAGGGGGAGGGCCCAAGATACGCAGTATTTT
CASSLGRGRAQDTQYF
>TRBJ2-1|-|-|13|TRBV6-1
TGTGCCAGCAGTGGGTCTCGGACCAATGAGCAGTTCTTC
CASSGSRTNEQFF
>TRBJ2-3|-|-|19|TRBV28
TGTGCCAGCAGTGTTTTTGACGGTCCTTCTAGCGACCGCACAGATACGCAGTATTTT
CASSVFDGPSSDRTDTQYF
>TRBJ2-4|-|-|15|TRBV6-2/TRBV6-3
TGTGCCAGCAGTTCGAGTAGCGGAAACACCGGGGAGCTGTACTTC
CASSSSSGNTGELYF
>TRBJ2-7|-|-|12|TRBV6-2/TRBV6-3
TGTGCCAGCAGTGAGACAGGTCCCGAGCAGTACTTC
CASSETGPEQYF
>TRBJ2-2|-|TRBD2|15|TRBV11-2
TGTGCCAGCAGTTTAGTACTAGCGGGACCCGGGGAGCTGTTTTTT
CASSLVLAGPGELFF
>TRBJ1-2|many|-|15|TRBV5-6
TGTGCCAGCATCGTGGGGGCCAGGGAAGGGGCTGGCTACACCTTC
CASIVGAREGAGYTF
>TRBJ1-3|few|-|15|TRBV6-1
TGTGCCAGCAGAATACAACAGGGAAATAGAAACACCATATATTTT
CASRIQQGNRNTIYF
>TRBJ2-7|-|TRBD2|15|TRBV7-6
TGTGCCAGCAGCTTAGCGAGCGGGAGGGCCTACGAGCAGTACTTC
CASSLASGRAYEQYF
>TRBJ1-2|-|-|15|TRBV19
TGTGCCAGTAGGGGGGTCCAGGCAAATCGTTATGGCTACACCTTC
CASRGVQANRYGYTF
>TRBJ2-7|-|-|14|TRBV6-1
TGTGCCAGCAGTGAAACAGGTGAGTCCTACGAGCAGTACTTC
CASSETGESYEQYF
>TRBJ1-2|-|TRBD1|14|TRBV5-1
TGCGCCAGCAGCTTGGAGGGACAGGGGAATGGCTACACCTTC
CASSLEGQGNGYTF
>TRBJ2-6|-|-|15|TRBV7-2
TGTGCCAGCAGCCCACAGGGCTCTGGGGCCAACGTCCTGACTTTC
CASSPQGSGANVLTF
>TRBJ2-3|-|TRBD2|17|TRBV7-2
TGTGCCAGCAGCTTAGTGGCTGGCGGGAGGGGCACAGATACGCAGTATTTT
CASSLVAGGRGTDTQYF
>TRBJ2-4|many|TRBD2|14|TRBV6-1
TGTGCCAGCAGTCTGACTAGCGGGAGTAAGTTTCAGTACTTC
CASSLTSGSKFQYF
>TRBJ2-1|-|TRBD1|15|TRBV7-2
TGTGCCAGCAGCTTATGGACAGGCGGTAACGATGAGCAGTTCTTC
CASSLWTGGNDEQFF
>TRBJ2-3|-|-|15|TRBV7-4
TGTGCCAGCAGCCCAAGAGGGGTTAGCACAGATACGCAGTATTTT
CASSPRGVSTDTQYF
>TRBJ2-3|-|TRBD2|13|TRBV7-2
TGTGCCAGCAGCCTAGCGACTAGCGGGGGGTCGTATTTT
CASSLATSGGSYF